This T cell receptor (beta chain) comes out of a study of blood T cell repertoires in COVID-19. The overall study: The United States, Italy and Spain supplied acute and convalescent COVID-19 samples. T cells, B-cell-depleted T cells, or PBMCs supplied cDNA or gDNA.

In the study's own analysis: How many nucleated cells were present was estimated from reference gene primer amplification. Assay used: immunoSEQ multiplex PCR; TCRdb lists only in-frame clones, some missing. The V and J calls and clone size are taken from that table; D and trimming were inferred from the DNA. The sample has 250,000 to 350,000 clones; approximately 89% are singletons. This clone was counted once. V was clipped by 2 bases and J by 7 bases, with 5 bases between them. This CDR3 contains 12 residues. In germline, CDR1 is MNHNS, CDR2 SASEGT. The specimen sequenced was peripheral blood. This TCR was recovered from a woman in her fifties or sixties who had recovered from COVID-19. The chain couples TRBV6-1 to TRBJ2-2, with a possible D match to TRBD1 (5 bases). CDR3: CASSEQGGELFF. CDR3 bases: TGTGCCAGCAGTGAACAGGGCGGGGAGCTGTTTTTT.